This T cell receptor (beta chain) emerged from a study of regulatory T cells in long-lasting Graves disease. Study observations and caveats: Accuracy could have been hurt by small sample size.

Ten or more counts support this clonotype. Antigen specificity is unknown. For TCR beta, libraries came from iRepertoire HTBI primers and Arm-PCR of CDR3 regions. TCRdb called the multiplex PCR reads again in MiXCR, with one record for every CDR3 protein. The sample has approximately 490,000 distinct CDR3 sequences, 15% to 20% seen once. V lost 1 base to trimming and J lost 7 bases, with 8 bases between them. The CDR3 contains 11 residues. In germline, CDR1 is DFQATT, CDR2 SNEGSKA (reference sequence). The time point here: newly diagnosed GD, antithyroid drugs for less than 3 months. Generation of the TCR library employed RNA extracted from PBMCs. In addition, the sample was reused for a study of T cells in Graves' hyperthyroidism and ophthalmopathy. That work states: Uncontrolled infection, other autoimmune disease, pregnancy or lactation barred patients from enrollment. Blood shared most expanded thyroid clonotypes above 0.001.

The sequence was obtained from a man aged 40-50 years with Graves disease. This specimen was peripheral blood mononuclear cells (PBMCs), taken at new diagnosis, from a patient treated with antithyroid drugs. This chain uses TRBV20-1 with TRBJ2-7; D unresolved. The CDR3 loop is CSARASEEQYF. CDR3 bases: TGCAGTGCTAGAGCCTCAGAAGAGCAGTACTTC.